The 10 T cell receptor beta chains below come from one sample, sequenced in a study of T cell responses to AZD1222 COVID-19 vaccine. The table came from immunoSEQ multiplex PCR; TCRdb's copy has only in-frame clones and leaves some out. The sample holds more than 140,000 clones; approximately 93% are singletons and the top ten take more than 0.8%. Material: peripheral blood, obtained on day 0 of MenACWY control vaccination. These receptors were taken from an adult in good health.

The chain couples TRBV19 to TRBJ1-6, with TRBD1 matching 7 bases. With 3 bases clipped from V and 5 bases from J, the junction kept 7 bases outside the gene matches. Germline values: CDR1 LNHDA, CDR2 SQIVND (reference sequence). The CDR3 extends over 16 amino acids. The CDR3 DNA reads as TGTGCCAGTAGTATCTTGCGGGACAGTCATAATTCACCCCTCCACTTT. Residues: CASSILRDSHNSPLHF.

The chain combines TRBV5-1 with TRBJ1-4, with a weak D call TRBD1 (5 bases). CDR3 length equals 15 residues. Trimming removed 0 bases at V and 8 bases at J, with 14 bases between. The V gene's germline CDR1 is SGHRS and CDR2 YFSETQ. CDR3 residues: CASSLAAGVQEKLFF. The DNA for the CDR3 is TGCGCCAGCAGCTTGGCCGCGGGGGTACAGGAAAAACTGTTTTTT. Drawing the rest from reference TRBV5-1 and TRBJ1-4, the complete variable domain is KAGVTQTPRYLIKTRGQQVTLSCSPISGHRSVSWYQQTPGQGLQFLFEYFSETQRNKGNFPGRFSGRQFSNSRSEMNVSTLELGDSALYLCASSLAAGVQEKLFFGSGTQLSVL.

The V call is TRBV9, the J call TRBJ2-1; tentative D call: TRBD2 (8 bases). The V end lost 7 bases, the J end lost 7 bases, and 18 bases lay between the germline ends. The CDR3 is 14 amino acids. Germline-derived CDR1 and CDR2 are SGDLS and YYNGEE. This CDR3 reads CASGSSGTENEQFF. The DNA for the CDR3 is TGTGCCAGCGGAAGTAGCGGGACAGAGAATGAGCAGTTCTTC. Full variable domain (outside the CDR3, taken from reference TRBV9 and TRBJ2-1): DSGVTQTPKHLITATGQRVTLRCSPRSGDLSVYWYQQSLDQGLQFLIQYYNGEERAKGNILERFSAQQFPDLHSELNLSSLELGDSALYFCASGSSGTENEQFFGPGTRLTVL.

The CDR3 region is CASTRQGVEKLFF. As DNA, the CDR3 is TGTGCCAGCACCCGACAGGGGGTCGAAAAACTGTTTTTT. V is TRBV7-8 and J is TRBJ1-4; TRBD1 agrees at 9 bases. Per germline, CDR1 SGHVS and CDR2 FQNEAQ. CDR3 length: 13 residues. V shed 7 bases and J 8 bases; nucleotides not matched to a gene: 5.

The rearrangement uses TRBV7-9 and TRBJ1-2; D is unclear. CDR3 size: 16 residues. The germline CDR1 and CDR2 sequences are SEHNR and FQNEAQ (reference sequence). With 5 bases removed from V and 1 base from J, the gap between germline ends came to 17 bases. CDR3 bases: TGTGCCAGCAGCGGACGAGTAGGCGGCCGTAACTATGGCTACACCTTC. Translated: CASSGRVGGRNYGYTF.

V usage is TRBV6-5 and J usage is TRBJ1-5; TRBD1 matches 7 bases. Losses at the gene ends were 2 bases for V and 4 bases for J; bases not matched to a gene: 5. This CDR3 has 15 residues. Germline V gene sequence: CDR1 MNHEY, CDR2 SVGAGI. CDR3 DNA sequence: TGTGCCAGCAGTTACAGGGCAGGGGGTAATCAGCCCCAGCATTTT. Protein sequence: CASSYRAGGNQPQHF.

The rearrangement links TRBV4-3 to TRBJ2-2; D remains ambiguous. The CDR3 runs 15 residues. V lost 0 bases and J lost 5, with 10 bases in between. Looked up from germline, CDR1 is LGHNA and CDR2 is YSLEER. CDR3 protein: CASSQDRYGTGELFF. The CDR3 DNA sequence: TGCGCCAGCAGCCAAGATCGGTACGGAACCGGGGAGCTGTTTTTT.

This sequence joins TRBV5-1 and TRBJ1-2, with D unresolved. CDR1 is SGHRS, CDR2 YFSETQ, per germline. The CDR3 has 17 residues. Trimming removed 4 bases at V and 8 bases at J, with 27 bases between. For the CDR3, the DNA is TGCGCCAGCAGCCCATCTTTCGTACAGCAAACCCTATGGGGCTACACCTTC. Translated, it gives CASSPSFVQQTLWGYTF.

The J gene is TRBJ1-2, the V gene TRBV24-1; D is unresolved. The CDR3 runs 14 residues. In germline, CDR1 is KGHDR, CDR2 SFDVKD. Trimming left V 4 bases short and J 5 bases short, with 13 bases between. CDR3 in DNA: TGTGCCACCAGTGAGTCAGGTCGGCCGTATGGCTACACCTTC. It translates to CATSESGRPYGYTF.

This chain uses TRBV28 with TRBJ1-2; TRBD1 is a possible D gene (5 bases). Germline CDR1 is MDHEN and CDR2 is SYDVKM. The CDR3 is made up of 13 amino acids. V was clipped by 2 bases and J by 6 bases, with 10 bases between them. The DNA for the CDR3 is TGTGCCAGCAGTTTAGTAGGGGTTGATGGCTACACCTTC. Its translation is CASSLVGVDGYTF.